This TCR beta chain was observed in a study of blood T cell repertoires in COVID-19. Whole-study context: Both acute and convalescent COVID-19 samples were obtained from the United States, Italy and Spain. The analysed material was cDNA or gDNA that came from T cells, B-cell-depleted T cells, or PBMCs.

The V segment lost 4 bases and the J segment 6 bases; nucleotides outside the gene matches: 12. The CDR3 is 18 residues long. Per the germline V gene, CDR1 is KGHDR and CDR2 is SFDVKD. Original handling: Reference gene primer amplification yielded estimated nucleated cell counts. Produced via immunoSEQ multiplex PCR; TCRdb's table is partial and in-frame only. D and trimming come from the DNA, and the V and J calls and clone size come from that table. The sample holds approximately 180,000 clones; approximately 85% are singletons and the top ten take approximately 11%. This clonotype was obtained from a human donor with active or convalescent COVID-19. The donor label of this sample is uncertain. Sequencing was performed on peripheral blood. V usage is TRBV24-1 and J usage is TRBJ2-1, with TRBD2 identical over 12 bases. The CDR3 coding sequence is TGTGCCACCAGTGACCCTGGTACGCCTAGCGGGAGGGCCAATGAGCAGTTCTTC. It encodes CATSDPGTPSGRANEQFF.